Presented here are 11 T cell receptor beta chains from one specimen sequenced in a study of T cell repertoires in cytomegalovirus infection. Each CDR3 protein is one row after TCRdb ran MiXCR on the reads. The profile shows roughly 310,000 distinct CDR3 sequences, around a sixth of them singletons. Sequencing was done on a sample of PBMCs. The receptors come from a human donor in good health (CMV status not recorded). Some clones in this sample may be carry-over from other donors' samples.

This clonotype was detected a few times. The CDR3 DNA is TGTGCCAGCAGGAGGAACAACTACGAGCAGTACTTC. Amino acid sequence: CASRRNNYEQYF. The chain employs TRBV28 and TRBJ2-7; D remains ambiguous. Between the trimmed V and J ends, which lost 6 bases and 3 bases, there was a span of 9 bases. The CDR3 runs 12 residues. Germline V gene data show CDR1 as MDHEN and CDR2 as SYDVKM.

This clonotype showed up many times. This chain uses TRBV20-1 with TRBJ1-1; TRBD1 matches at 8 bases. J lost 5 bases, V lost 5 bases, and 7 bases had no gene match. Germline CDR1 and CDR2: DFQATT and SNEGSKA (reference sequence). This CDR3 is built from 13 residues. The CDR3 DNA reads TGCAGTGCTTACGGACAGGGAAAAACTGAAGCTTTCTTT. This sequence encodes CSAYGQGKTEAFF.

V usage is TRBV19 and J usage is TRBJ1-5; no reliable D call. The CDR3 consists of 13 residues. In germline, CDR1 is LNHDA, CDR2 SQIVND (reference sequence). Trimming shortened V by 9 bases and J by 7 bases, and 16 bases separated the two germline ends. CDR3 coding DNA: TGTGCCAGCAACGATCTCGATAGACAGCCCCAGCATTTT. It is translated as CASNDLDRQPQHF.

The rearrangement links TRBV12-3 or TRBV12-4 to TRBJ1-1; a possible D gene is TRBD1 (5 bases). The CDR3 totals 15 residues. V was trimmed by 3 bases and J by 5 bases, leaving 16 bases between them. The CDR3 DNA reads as TGTGCCAGCAGTTTTTCGGGACGTGGTTTTACTGAAGCTTTCTTT. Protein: CASSFSGRGFTEAFF.

CDR3 nucleotide sequence: TGCAGCGTTGCGAACCAAGAGACCCAGTACTTC. Residues: CSVANQETQYF. V usage is TRBV29-1 and J usage is TRBJ2-5; no reliable D call. CDR3 length: 11 residues. Trimming pared 4 bases from V and 0 bases from J, leaving 3 bases between. Per germline, CDR1 SQVTM and CDR2 ANQGSEA.

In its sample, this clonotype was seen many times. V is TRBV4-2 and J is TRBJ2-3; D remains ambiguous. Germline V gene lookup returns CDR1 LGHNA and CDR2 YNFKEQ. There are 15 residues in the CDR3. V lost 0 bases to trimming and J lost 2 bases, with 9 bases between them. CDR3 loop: CASSQEGQLTDTQYF. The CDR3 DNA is TGTGCCAGCAGCCAAGAAGGGCAGCTCACAGATACGCAGTATTTT.

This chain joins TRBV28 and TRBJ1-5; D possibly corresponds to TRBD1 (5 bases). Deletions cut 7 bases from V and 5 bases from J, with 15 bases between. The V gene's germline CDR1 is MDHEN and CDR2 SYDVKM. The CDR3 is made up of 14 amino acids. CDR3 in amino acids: CASNGGGKYQPQHF. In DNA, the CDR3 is TGTGCCAGCAATGGGGGGGGAAAGTATCAGCCCCAGCATTTT.

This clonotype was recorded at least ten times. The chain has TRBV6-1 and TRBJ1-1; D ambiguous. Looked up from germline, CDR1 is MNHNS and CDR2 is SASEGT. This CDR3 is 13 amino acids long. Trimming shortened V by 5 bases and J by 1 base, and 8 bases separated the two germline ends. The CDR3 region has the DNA TGTGCCAGCAGTCCCAGCTGGAACACTGAAGCTTTCTTT. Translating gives CASSPSWNTEAFF.

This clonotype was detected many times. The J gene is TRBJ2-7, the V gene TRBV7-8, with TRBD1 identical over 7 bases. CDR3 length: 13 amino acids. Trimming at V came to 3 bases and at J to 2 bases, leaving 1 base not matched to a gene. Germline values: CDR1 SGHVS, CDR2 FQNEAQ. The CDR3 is CASSFGTAYEQYF. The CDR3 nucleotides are TGTGCCAGCAGCTTCGGGACAGCCTACGAGCAGTACTTC.

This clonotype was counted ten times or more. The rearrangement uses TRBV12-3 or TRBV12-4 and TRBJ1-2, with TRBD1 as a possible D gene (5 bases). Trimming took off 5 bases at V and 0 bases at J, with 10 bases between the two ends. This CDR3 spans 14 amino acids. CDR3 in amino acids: CASSPQDTNYGYTF. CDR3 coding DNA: TGTGCCAGCAGTCCTCAGGACACTAACTATGGCTACACCTTC.

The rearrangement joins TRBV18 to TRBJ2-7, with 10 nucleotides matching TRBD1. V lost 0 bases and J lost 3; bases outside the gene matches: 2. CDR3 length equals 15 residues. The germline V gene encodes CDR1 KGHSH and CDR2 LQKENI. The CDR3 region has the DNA TGTGCCAGCTCACCACCCGGGACAGGGGACTACGAGCAGTACTTC. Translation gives CASSPPGTGDYEQYF.